This note documents a single T cell receptor beta chain sequence. This entry is derived from a study of CXCR3-negative and CXCR3-positive naive CD8 T cells. At the level of the study: Roughly 1.5 +/- 0.3 million TRB reads came from each library, giving about 135 million in total.

Germline V gene lookup returns CDR1 SGHTA and CDR2 FQGTGA. The CDR3 extends over 15 amino acids. 5' RACE that incorporated UMI labels was used to prepare the TRB cDNA libraries. TCRdb derives one entry per CDR3 protein from the 5' RACE reads, leaving out DNA. The sample totals approximately 26,000 distinct CDR3 sequences; its top ten clones hold 2.8%. The clonotype originates from a human donor in good health. Some clones in this sample may be carry-over from other donors' samples. The chain has TRBV7-3 and TRBJ2-7; there is no DNA to check the TCRdb D call of TRBD1. The material sequenced was naive CXCR3- CD8+ T cells from blood. The subset here: CD45RO-CCR7+CD27+CD95- naive CD8+ T cells lacking CXCR3 (TNR3-). CDR3 sequence: CASSLTTGGAYEQYF.